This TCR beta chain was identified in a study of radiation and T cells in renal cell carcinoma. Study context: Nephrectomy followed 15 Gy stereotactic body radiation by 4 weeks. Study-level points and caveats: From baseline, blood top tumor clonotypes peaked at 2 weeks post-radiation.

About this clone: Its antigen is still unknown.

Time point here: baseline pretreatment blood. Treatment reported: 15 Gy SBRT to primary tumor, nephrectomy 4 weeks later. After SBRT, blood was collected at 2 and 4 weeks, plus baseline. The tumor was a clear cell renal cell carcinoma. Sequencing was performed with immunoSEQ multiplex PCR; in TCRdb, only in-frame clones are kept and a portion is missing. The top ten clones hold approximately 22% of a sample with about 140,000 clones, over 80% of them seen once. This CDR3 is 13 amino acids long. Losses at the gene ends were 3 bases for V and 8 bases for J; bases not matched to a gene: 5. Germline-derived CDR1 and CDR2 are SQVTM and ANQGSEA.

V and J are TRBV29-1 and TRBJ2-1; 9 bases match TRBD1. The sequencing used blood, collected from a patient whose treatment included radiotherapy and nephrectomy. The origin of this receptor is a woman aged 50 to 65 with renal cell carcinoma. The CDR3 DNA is TGCAGCGTTGAGGGACAGGGACTCGATGAGCAGTTCTTC. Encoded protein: CSVEGQGLDEQFF.